This entry features one T cell receptor beta chain sequence. The data were obtained in a study of blood T cell repertoires in COVID-19. In the original workflow: Estimated nucleated cell counts came from reference gene primer amplification. The repertoire was sequenced with immunoSEQ multiplex PCR; TCRdb's copy has only in-frame clones and lacks some. V and J calls and clone size are copied from that table; D and trimming were computed from the DNA. The sample consists of 200,000 or so clones, roughly four fifths of them appearing once. Germline CDR1 and CDR2: MGHDK and SYGVNS. The CDR3 is 15 amino acids. V gave up 1 base and J gave up 3 bases, with 12 bases separating them.

This TCR derives from a human donor with acute or convalescent COVID-19. The donor label of this sample is uncertain. The sequenced sample was peripheral blood. The chain combines TRBV25-1 with TRBJ1-1, with a tentative D call TRBD1 (6 bases). The CDR3 sequence is CASSESGGVDTEAFF. As DNA, the CDR3 is TGTGCCAGCAGTGAATCGGGGGGCGTGGACACTGAAGCTTTCTTT. The full variable domain, in which reference TRBV25-1 and TRBJ1-1 provide the parts outside the CDR3, is EADIYQTPRYLVIGTGKKITLECSQTMGHDKMYWYQQDPGMELHLIHYSYGVNSTEKGDLSSESTVSRIRTEHFPLTLESARPSHTSQYLCASSESGGVDTEAFFGQGTRLTVV.